The T cell receptor beta chain described here comes from a study of blood T cell repertoires in COVID-19. Study in general: The samples span acute and convalescent COVID-19 from the United States, Italy and Spain. T cells, B-cell-depleted T cells, or PBMCs provided the cDNA or gDNA that served as material.

Germline CDR1 MDHEN, CDR2 SYDVKM. V trimming: 6 bases; J trimming: 4 bases; junction bases outside the gene matches: 6. The CDR3 consists of 14 residues. Followed over time, Seattle patients had been enrolled while infection was active. Produced via immunoSEQ multiplex PCR; TCRdb's table is partial and in-frame only. This sample has under 200,000 clones, with about 85% found just once. Input material: peripheral blood. The chain links TRBV28 to TRBJ1-5, with 7 bases lining up with TRBD1. The sequence was obtained from a woman between 50 and 59 years old with COVID-19, enrolled during active disease. CDR3 sequence reads: CASSLGTDNQPQHF. For the CDR3, the DNA is TGTGCCAGCAGCCTAGGGACAGATAATCAGCCCCAGCATTTT.